The TCR beta chain described here comes from a study of early T cells in non-severe SARS-CoV-2 infection. This clonotype has a handful of counts. TCRdb recomputed calls from the 5' RACE reads with MiXCR, one row per CDR3 protein. The repertoire includes 29,000 or so distinct CDR3 sequences, 5% of them detected once, and 11% sits in the top ten. The CDR3 totals 14 residues. With 3 bases removed from V and 3 bases from J, the gap between germline ends came to 10 bases. This TCR was sampled from an adult who was a healthcare worker with PCR-confirmed SARS-CoV-2 infection or an uninfected control (not recorded which). The rearrangement links TRBV12-3 or TRBV12-4 to TRBJ2-3, with D unresolved. Sample: whole blood. CDR3 in DNA: TGTGCCAGCAGTTTTCTCCTTCAGACAGATACGCAGTATTTT. Translating gives CASSFLLQTDTQYF.